A single sample gave rise to the 30 T cell receptor beta chains below, sequenced in a study of T cells in Graves' hyperthyroidism and ophthalmopathy. The TCR beta CDR3 regions underwent amplification using RNA transcripts as the source. Initially, a first-round RT-PCR of the TCR CDR3 employed the HTBI primer set. TCRdb ran MiXCR on the multiplex PCR reads and lists one entry per CDR3 protein. Among about 300,000 distinct CDR3 sequences listed, around a fifth were seen once. Input material: blood. These receptors were collected from a man aged 50 to 59 with Graves' ophthalmopathy.

In its sample, this clonotype was seen many times. This chain uses TRBV7-9 with TRBJ2-5; TRBD1 matches 8 bases. V was clipped by 5 bases and J by 5 bases; unmatched bases: 10. The CDR3 loop spans 15 amino acids. From germline, CDR1 is SEHNR and CDR2 FQNEAQ (reference sequence). CDR3: CASSPLDRERETQYF. The DNA of the CDR3 is TGTGCCAGCAGCCCCTTGGACAGGGAAAGGGAGACCCAGTACTTC.

The table lists this clonotype with many counts. The chain uses TRBV5-1 and TRBJ2-7; the D gene is possibly TRBD1 (6 bases). Trimming cost V 0 bases and J 3 bases, with 10 bases left between them. Germline V gives CDR1 SGHRS, CDR2 YFSETQ. The CDR3 has 14 residues. Here the CDR3 reads CASSLATGNYEQYF. The DNA of the CDR3 is TGCGCCAGCAGCTTGGCGACAGGAAACTACGAGCAGTACTTC.

V usage is TRBV15 and J usage is TRBJ2-3, with 12 bases fitting TRBD2. J was trimmed by 1 base and V by 0 bases; bases with no gene match: 2. The CDR3 is 17 amino acids. Germline CDR1 is LNHNV and CDR2 is YYDKDF (reference sequence). CDR3 nucleotide sequence: TGTGCCACCAGCAGAGACCCTAGCGGGGGGGGCACAGATACGCAGTATTTT. It codes for CATSRDPSGGGTDTQYF.

This clonotype was recorded at least ten times. This chain joins TRBV11-2 and TRBJ2-1; 8 bases line up with TRBD1. The germline V gene encodes CDR1 SGHAT and CDR2 FQNNGV. Germline trimming cut 5 bases from V and 8 bases from J; bases unmatched to any gene: 2. The CDR3 has 12 amino acids. The CDR3 DNA is TGTGCCAGCAGCCAGGGGGCCTATGAGCAGTTCTTC. Its translation: CASSQGAYEQFF. The entire variable domain, with the rest obtained from reference TRBV11-2 and TRBJ2-1, is as follows: EAGVAQSPRYKIIEKRQSVAFWCNPISGHATLYWYQQILGQGPKLLIQFQNNGVVDDSQLPKDRFSAERLKGVDSTLKIQPAKLEDSAVYLCASSQGAYEQFFGPGTRLTVL.

V is TRBV2 and J is TRBJ2-2, with D hard to call. Trimming pared 6 bases from V and 1 base from J, leaving 3 bases between. The CDR3 has 12 residues. CDR1 and CDR2 (germline): SNHLY, FYNNEI. DNA of the CDR3: TGTGCCAGCAGAGAGAACACCGGGGAGCTGTTTTTT. Translation gives CASRENTGELFF.

The rearrangement joins TRBV7-9 to TRBJ2-7, with D perhaps being TRBD1 or TRBD2 (6 bases each). Looked up from germline, CDR1 is SEHNR and CDR2 is FQNEAQ (reference sequence). The CDR3 is 15 amino acids. Trimming took 3 bases from V and 3 from J, leaving 15 bases between them. For the CDR3, the DNA is TGTGCCAGCAGCTTGGGGGGCAGGGGAAGCTACGAGCAGTACTTC. Protein sequence: CASSLGGRGSYEQYF.

The rearrangement joins TRBV5-6 to TRBJ1-5, with 9 bases aligning to TRBD1. CDR1 is SGHDT and CDR2 is YYEEEE in the germline V gene. This CDR3 is 19 amino acids long. J was trimmed by 4 bases and V by 2 bases; bases with no gene match: 16. This CDR3 reads CASSLQPTGTGKGNQPQHF. In DNA, the CDR3 is TGTGCCAGCAGCTTACAACCAACTGGGACAGGGAAGGGGAATCAGCCCCAGCATTTT.

The chain employs TRBV5-4 and TRBJ2-4; 10 bases fit TRBD1. The ends lost 5 bases at V and 4 bases at J; junction bases unmatched: 6. The CDR3 is 15 residues long. In germline, CDR1 is SGHNT, CDR2 YYREEE (reference sequence). The CDR3 nucleotides are TGTGCCAGCAGAACCGGGACAGGGGATAAAAACATTCAGTACTTC. It specifies CASRTGTGDKNIQYF.

The CDR3 loop reads CASSGRGGPSNYGYTF. The DNA of the CDR3 is TGTGCCAGCAGCGGCCGCGGGGGGCCCTCTAACTATGGCTACACCTTC. V usage is TRBV5-5 and J usage is TRBJ1-2; D might be TRBD1 (6 bases). Trimming removed 4 bases from V and 0 bases from J, with 16 bases in between. Germline V gene data show CDR1 as SGHKS and CDR2 as YYEKEE (reference sequence). CDR3 length: 16 residues.

There are a few counts of this clonotype. For the CDR3, the DNA is TGCGCCAGCAGTGAGTGGGACGGGAGGCCCGAGACCCAGTACTTC. This gives the protein CASSEWDGRPETQYF. V usage is TRBV10-2 and J usage is TRBJ2-5; 7 bases map to TRBD2. Germline values: CDR1 WSHSY, CDR2 SAAADI. The CDR3 extends over 15 amino acids. Unmatched junction bases numbered 7, after V lost 1 base and J lost 5 bases.

The chain recombines TRBV2 with TRBJ1-2, with unresolved D. V shed 7 bases and J shed 0 bases, with 6 bases lying between them. This CDR3 contains 12 residues. The germline V gene encodes CDR1 SNHLY and CDR2 FYNNEI. DNA of the CDR3: TGTGCCAGCACCGCATCTAACTATGGCTACACCTTC. This translates into CASTASNYGYTF. The whole variable domain, remainder taken from reference TRBV2 and TRBJ1-2, is EPEVTQTPSHQVTQMGQEVILRCVPISNHLYFYWYRQILGQKVEFLVSFYNNEISEKSEIFDDQFSVERPDGSNFTLKIRSTKLEDSAMYFCASTASNYGYTFGSGTRLTVV.

This clonotype was counted many times. The chain combines TRBV5-1 with TRBJ1-1; 7 nucleotides line up with TRBD1. Germline CDR1 SGHRS, CDR2 YFSETQ. J was trimmed by 0 bases and V by 0 bases; bases with no gene match: 8. This CDR3 has 17 residues. The DNA for the CDR3 is TGCGCCAGCAGCTTGGTACAGGGGTCCGCGATGAACACTGAAGCTTTCTTT. It is translated as CASSLVQGSAMNTEAFF.

The chain has TRBV4-2 and TRBJ1-2; D gene unclear. The germline V gene encodes CDR1 LGHNA and CDR2 YNFKEQ. The CDR3 runs 14 residues. V was clipped by 4 bases and J by 4 bases, with 13 bases between them. CDR3 protein: CASSPLKQAYGYTF. The CDR3 coding sequence is TGTGCCAGCAGCCCCTTGAAGCAGGCCTATGGCTACACCTTC.

This clonotype was seen at least ten times. V and J are TRBV20-1 and TRBJ2-1, with D possibly matching TRBD1 (6 bases). V was shortened by 5 bases and J by 5 bases, with 22 bases between the two germline ends. The CDR3 spans 16 residues. From germline, CDR1 is DFQATT and CDR2 SNEGSKA (reference sequence). As DNA, the CDR3 is TGCAGTGCTGATACCACGGACAGACTCAAAAACAATGAGCAGTTCTTC. Translating it yields CSADTTDRLKNNEQFF.

At least ten counts were recorded for this clonotype. V gene TRBV5-1 combines with J gene TRBJ2-7; D may match TRBD1 or TRBD2 (5 bases each). Germline loops: CDR1 SGHRS, CDR2 YFSETQ. CDR3 size: 15 residues. Deletions cut 2 bases from V and 2 bases from J, with 14 bases between. CDR3 loop: CASSLGTMGPYEQYF. CDR3 DNA sequence: TGCGCCAGCAGCTTAGGGACGATGGGGCCCTACGAGCAGTACTTC.

The rearrangement links TRBV20-1 to TRBJ1-5, with D perhaps matching TRBD1 (5 bases). The V and J ends lost 3 bases and 2 bases respectively, with 11 bases between them. Per the germline V gene, CDR1 is DFQATT and CDR2 is SNEGSKA (reference sequence). This CDR3 spans 14 amino acids. DNA of the CDR3: TGCAGTGCTAGGCCTCAACAGGGCAATCAGCCCCAGCATTTT. Translating it yields CSARPQQGNQPQHF.

V and J are TRBV24-1 and TRBJ2-7; the D gene is possibly TRBD2 (5 bases). This CDR3 contains 13 residues. V was trimmed by 12 bases and J by 5 bases, leaving 19 bases between them. Per germline, CDR1 KGHDR and CDR2 SFDVKD. CDR3 sequence reads: CAAGGPRVHEQYF. The CDR3 DNA follows: TGTGCCGCCGGCGGGCCCAGAGTCCACGAGCAGTACTTC.

This clonotype was detected only once. This rearrangement joins TRBV10-3 to TRBJ1-6, with a tentative D call TRBD1 (6 bases). The CDR3 consists of 14 residues. Germline loops: CDR1 ENHRY, CDR2 SYGVKD. V shed 6 bases and J shed 0 bases, with 6 bases lying between them. CDR3 bases: TGTGCCATCAGGGACAGCTCCTATAATTCACCCCTCCACTTT. As protein: CAIRDSSYNSPLHF.

As regards this clonotype: The junction departs from germline at one end; a sequencing error may be responsible. V and J are TRBV5-4 and TRBJ2-5, with 8 bases aligning to TRBD2. This CDR3 contains 14 residues. CDR1 is SGHNT, CDR2 YYREEE, per germline (reference sequence). CDR3 DNA: TGTGCCAGCAGCTCGGAGGGGATCCGGGGGACTAGAAACTTC. Protein product: CASSSEGIRGTRNF.

The genes are TRBV11-3 and TRBJ2-2; D unresolved. V was clipped by 5 bases and J by 5 bases, with 9 bases between them. Germline loops: CDR1 SGHNT, CDR2 YENEEA. This CDR3 contains 13 residues. The CDR3 region is CASSQGKTGELFF. The CDR3 bases are TGTGCCAGCAGCCAAGGGAAGACCGGGGAGCTGTTTTTT.

This chain links TRBV4-1 with TRBJ2-3, with D uncertain. The V end lost 4 bases, the J end lost 2 bases, and 19 bases lay between the germline ends. The V gene's germline CDR1 is MGHRA and CDR2 YSYEKL. This CDR3 spans 17 amino acids. The CDR3 spells CASSPPRMIKPTDTQYF. CDR3 DNA: TGCGCCAGCAGCCCTCCCCGGATGATTAAACCCACAGATACGCAGTATTTT.

This clonotype was seen a few times. This chain uses TRBV24-1 with TRBJ2-1; 13 bases match TRBD2. Looked up from germline, CDR1 is KGHDR and CDR2 is SFDVKD. The J segment lost 9 bases and the V segment lost 4 bases, leaving 8 bases of the junction unmatched. The CDR3 runs to 16 residues. The CDR3 loop reads CATSDPGLAGAGEQFF. The DNA of the CDR3 is TGTGCCACCAGTGACCCCGGACTAGCGGGAGCGGGTGAGCAGTTCTTC.

CDR3: CAISDGDRVVGYTF. The DNA for the CDR3 is TGTGCCATCAGTGACGGGGACAGGGTTGTTGGCTACACCTTC. V is TRBV10-3 and J is TRBJ1-2, with 9 bases lining up with TRBD1. The CDR3 consists of 14 residues. Germline CDR1 reads ENHRY; CDR2 reads SYGVKD. J gave up 7 bases and V 3 bases, and 6 bases lay outside the gene matches.

This clonotype showed up just a few times. The genes are TRBV27 and TRBJ2-1; tentatively, D is TRBD2 (6 bases). The CDR3 loop spans 14 amino acids. V shed 6 bases and J shed 6 bases, with 15 bases lying between them. Looked up from germline, CDR1 is MNHEY and CDR2 is SMNVEV (reference sequence). Written as DNA, the CDR3 is TGTGCCAGCAGAACAGGAGGGGTTGTCAATGAGCAGTTCTTC. Residues: CASRTGGVVNEQFF.

The chain employs TRBV20-1 and TRBJ2-7; D may be TRBD2 (6 bases). V was pared by 4 bases and J by 2 bases, with 12 bases between. The CDR3 consists of 13 residues. Per the germline V gene, CDR1 is DFQATT and CDR2 is SNEGSKA (reference sequence). CDR3 in DNA: TGCAGTGCTAACAGACCGGGGGCCTACGAGCAGTACTTC. This sequence encodes CSANRPGAYEQYF.

This clonotype was picked up many times. The chain couples TRBV28 to TRBJ1-1; no definite D call. V lost 2 bases and J 0 bases, leaving 7 bases between the germline ends. The CDR3 extends over 14 amino acids. Germline V lookup: CDR1 MDHEN, CDR2 SYDVKM. As DNA, the CDR3 is TGTGCCAGCAGTTTAATTACCATGAACACTGAAGCTTTCTTT. As protein: CASSLITMNTEAFF.

This clonotype was seen at least ten times. The CDR3, as DNA: TGTGCCAGCAGTGATGAAAGCAATCAGCCCCAGCATTTT. Translation gives CASSDESNQPQHF. The V call is TRBV6-4, the J call TRBJ1-5, with D unresolved. CDR3 length: 13 residues. From germline, CDR1 is MRHNA and CDR2 SNTAGT. V was clipped by 3 bases and J by 1 base, with 4 bases between them.

CDR3 DNA sequence: TGTGCCAGCAGTGCAGGGGGCGCGGGCGAGCAGTACTTC. The encoded protein is CASSAGGAGEQYF. The chain recombines TRBV6-2 or TRBV6-3 with TRBJ2-7; 8 bases fit TRBD1. In germline, CDR1 is MNHEY, CDR2 SVGEGT. This CDR3 contains 13 residues. The ends lost 5 bases at V and 6 bases at J; junction bases unmatched: 6.

Concerning this clonotype: A read error may account for a junction end that differs from germline. This chain connects TRBV28 to TRBJ2-7, with 8 positions matching TRBD1. CDR3 length equals 14 residues. Germline V CDR1 and CDR2: MDHEN, SYDVKM. CDR3 protein: CATQGASFSYGQYF. CDR3 nucleotide sequence: TGTGCCACGCAGGGGGCGAGTTTCTCCTACGGGCAGTACTTC.

In the case of this clonotype: A much larger clone sits a single nucleotide away, making a read error possible. The chain employs TRBV6-5 and TRBJ2-1, with TRBD1 identical over 11 bases. CDR3 length: 15 amino acids. V lost 2 bases to trimming and J lost 10 bases; unmatched junction nucleotides: 7. Germline-derived CDR1 and CDR2 are MNHEY and SVGAGI. This CDR3 reads CASSYRTGQGGEQFF. The DNA for the CDR3 is TGTGCCAGCAGTTACCGAACGGGACAGGGGGGAGAGCAGTTCTTC.